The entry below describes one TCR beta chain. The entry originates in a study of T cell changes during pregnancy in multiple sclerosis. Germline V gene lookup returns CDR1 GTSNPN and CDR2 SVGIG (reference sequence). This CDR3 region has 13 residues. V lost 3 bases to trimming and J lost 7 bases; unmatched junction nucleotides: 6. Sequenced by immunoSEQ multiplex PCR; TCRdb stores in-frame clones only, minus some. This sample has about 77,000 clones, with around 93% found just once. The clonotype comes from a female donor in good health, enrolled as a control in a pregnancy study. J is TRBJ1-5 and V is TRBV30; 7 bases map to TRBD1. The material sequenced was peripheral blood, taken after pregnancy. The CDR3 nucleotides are TGTGCCTGGAGCCAACAGGGGTCGCAGCCCCAGCATTTT. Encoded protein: CAWSQQGSQPQHF.